This T cell receptor (beta chain) was identified during a study of blood T cell repertoires in COVID-19. Study-wide context: The analysed material was cDNA or gDNA that came from T cells, B-cell-depleted T cells, or PBMCs.

Germline CDR1 is SGHTA and CDR2 is FQGTGA. Trimming at V came to 5 bases and at J to 7 bases, leaving 5 bases not matched to a gene. This CDR3 spans 15 amino acids. Original methodology: Quantification of nucleated cells was approximated via reference gene primer amplification. Clones were read by immunoSEQ multiplex PCR, and TCRdb kept only the in-frame ones, dropping some. Clone size and V and J calls were adopted from that table, with D and trimming inferred from the DNA. The sample lists around 84,000 clones, 70% to 90% occurring once. The TCR was taken from a man aged 45-60 years with active COVID-19. The chain has TRBV7-3 and TRBJ2-3; the match to TRBD2 covers 14 bases. The source material was peripheral blood. The CDR3 sequence: CASSRLAGGQHTQYF. Here the CDR3 DNA reads TGTGCCAGCAGCAGACTAGCGGGAGGGCAACATACGCAGTATTTT.